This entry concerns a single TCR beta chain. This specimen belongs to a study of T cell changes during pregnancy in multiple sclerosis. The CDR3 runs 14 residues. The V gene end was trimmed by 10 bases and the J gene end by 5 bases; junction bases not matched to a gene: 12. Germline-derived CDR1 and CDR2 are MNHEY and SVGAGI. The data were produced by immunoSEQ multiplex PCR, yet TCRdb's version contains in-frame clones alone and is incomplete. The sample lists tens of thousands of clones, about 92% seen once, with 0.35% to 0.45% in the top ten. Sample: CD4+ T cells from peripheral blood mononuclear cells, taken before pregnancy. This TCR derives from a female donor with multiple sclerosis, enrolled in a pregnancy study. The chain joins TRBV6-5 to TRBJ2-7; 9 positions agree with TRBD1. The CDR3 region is CAISPGTGRDEQYF. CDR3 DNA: TGTGCCATTTCCCCCGGGACAGGGAGGGACGAGCAGTACTTC.